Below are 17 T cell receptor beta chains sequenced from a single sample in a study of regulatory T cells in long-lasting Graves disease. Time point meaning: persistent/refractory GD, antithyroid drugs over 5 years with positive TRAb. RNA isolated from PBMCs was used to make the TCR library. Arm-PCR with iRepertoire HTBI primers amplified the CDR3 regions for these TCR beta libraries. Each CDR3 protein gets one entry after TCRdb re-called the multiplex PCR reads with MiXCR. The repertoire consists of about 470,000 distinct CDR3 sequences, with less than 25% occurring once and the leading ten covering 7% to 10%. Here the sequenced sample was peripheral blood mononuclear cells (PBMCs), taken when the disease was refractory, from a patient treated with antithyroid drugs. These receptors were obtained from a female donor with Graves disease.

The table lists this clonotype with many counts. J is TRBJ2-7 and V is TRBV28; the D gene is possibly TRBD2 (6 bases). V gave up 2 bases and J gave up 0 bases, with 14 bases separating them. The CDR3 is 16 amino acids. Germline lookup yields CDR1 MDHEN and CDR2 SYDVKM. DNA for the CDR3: TGTGCCAGCAGTTTAACGACTGGGAGGAGCTCCTACGAGCAGTACTTC. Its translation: CASSLTTGRSSYEQYF.

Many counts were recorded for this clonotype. The CDR3 region is CASSLGTLHF. The CDR3 DNA reads TGTGCCAGCAGCTTAGGAACCCTCCACTTT. The J gene is TRBJ1-6, the V gene TRBV11-2; D remains unclear. Trimming took off 1 base at V and 14 bases at J, with 3 bases between the two ends. This CDR3 spans 10 amino acids. Germline V gene lookup returns CDR1 SGHAT and CDR2 FQNNGV.

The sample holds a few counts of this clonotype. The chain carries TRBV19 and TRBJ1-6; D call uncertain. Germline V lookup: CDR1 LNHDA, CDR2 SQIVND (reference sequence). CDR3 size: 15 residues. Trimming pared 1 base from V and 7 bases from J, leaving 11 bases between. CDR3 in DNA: TGTGCCAGTAGTATAGCCGGCGGAAGAAATTCACCCCTCCACTTT. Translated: CASSIAGGRNSPLHF. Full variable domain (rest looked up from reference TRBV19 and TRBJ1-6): DGGITQSPKYLFRKEGQNVTLSCEQNLNHDAMYWYRQDPGQGLRLIYYSQIVNDFQKGDIAEGYSVSREKKESFPLTVTSAQKNPTAFYLCASSIAGGRNSPLHFGNGTRLTVT.

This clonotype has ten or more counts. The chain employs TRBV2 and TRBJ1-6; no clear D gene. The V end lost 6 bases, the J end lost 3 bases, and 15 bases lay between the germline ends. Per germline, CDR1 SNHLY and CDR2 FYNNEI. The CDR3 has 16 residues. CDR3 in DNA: TGTGCCAGCAGAGAACTGGGAGGTATCTATAATTCACCCCTCCACTTT. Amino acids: CASRELGGIYNSPLHF.

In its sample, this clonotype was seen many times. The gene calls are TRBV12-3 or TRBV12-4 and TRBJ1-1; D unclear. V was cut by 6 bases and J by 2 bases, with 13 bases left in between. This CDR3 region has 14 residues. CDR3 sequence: CASSPDYSNTEAFF. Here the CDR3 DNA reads TGTGCCAGCAGCCCAGATTACAGCAACACTGAAGCTTTCTTT.

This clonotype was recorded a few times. The CDR3 region has the DNA TGTGCCAGCAGCCCAAGGCGGGGGGTAAGAGGACAGCCCCAGCATTTT. This encodes CASSPRRGVRGQPQHF. This sequence joins TRBV7-2 and TRBJ1-5; a possible D gene is TRBD1 (5 bases). V lost 5 bases to trimming and J lost 7 bases, with 21 bases between them. Germline loops: CDR1 SGHTA, CDR2 FQGNSA. This CDR3 contains 16 residues.

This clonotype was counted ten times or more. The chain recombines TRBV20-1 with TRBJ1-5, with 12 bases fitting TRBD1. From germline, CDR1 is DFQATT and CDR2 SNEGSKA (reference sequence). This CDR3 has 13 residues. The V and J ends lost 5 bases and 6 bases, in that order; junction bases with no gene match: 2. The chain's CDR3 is CSAGDRGPQPQHF. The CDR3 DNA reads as TGCAGTGCTGGGGACAGGGGGCCTCAGCCCCAGCATTTT.

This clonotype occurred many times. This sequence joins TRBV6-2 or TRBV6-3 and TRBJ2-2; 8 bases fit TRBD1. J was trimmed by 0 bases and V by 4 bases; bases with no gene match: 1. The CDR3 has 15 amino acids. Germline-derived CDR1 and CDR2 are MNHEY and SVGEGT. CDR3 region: CASSSDRANTGELFF. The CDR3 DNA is TGTGCCAGCAGTTCGGACAGGGCGAACACCGGGGAGCTGTTTTTT.

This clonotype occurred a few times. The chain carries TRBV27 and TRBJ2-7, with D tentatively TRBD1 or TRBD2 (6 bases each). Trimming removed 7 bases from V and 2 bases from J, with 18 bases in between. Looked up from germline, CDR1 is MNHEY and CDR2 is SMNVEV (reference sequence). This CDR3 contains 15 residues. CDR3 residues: CASTKGGAATYEQYF. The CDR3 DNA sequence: TGTGCCAGCACCAAGGGGGGAGCGGCAACCTACGAGCAGTACTTC.

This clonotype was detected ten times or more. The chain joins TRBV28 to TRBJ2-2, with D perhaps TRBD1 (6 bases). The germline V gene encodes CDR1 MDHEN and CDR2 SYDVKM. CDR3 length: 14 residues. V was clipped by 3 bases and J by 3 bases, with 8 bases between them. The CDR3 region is CASSFGQYTGELFF. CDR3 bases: TGTGCCAGCAGTTTTGGACAGTACACCGGGGAGCTGTTTTTT. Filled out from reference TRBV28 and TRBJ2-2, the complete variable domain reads DVKVTQSSRYLVKRTGEKVFLECVQDMDHENMFWYRQDPGLGLRLIYFSYDVKMKEKGDIPEGYSVSREKKERFSLILESASTNQTSMYLCASSFGQYTGELFFGEGSRLTVL.

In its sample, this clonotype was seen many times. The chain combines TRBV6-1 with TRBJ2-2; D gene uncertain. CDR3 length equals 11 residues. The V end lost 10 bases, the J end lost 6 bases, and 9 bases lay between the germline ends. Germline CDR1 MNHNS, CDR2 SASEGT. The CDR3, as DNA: TGTGCCACCGTTCGATCCGGGGAGCTGTTTTTT. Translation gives CATVRSGELFF.

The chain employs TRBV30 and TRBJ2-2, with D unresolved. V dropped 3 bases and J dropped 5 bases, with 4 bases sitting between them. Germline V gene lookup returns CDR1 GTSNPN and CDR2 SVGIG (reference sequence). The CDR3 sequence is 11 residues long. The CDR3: CAWSPTGELFF. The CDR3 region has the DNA TGTGCCTGGAGCCCAACCGGGGAGCTGTTTTTT.

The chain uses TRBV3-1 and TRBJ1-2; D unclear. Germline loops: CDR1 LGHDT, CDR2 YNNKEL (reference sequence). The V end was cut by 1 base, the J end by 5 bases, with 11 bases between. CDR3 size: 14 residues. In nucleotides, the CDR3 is TGTGCCAGCAGCCAAGCTCTAATGGCTTATGGCTACACCTTC. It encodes CASSQALMAYGYTF.

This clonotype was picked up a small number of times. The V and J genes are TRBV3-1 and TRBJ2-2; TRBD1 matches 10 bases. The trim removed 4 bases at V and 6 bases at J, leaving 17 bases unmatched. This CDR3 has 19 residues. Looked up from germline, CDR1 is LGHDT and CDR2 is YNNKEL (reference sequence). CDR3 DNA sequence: TGTGCCAGCAGCCTGATCCCGGGACAGGGGACCTCTCGGGCCGGGGAGCTGTTTTTT. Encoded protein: CASSLIPGQGTSRAGELFF.

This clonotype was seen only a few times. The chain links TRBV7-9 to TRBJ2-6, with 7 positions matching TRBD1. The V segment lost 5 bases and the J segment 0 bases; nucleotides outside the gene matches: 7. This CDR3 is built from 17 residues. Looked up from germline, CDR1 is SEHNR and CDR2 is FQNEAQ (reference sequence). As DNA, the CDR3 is TGTGCCAGCAGCCGACAGGGTTCTCCCTCTGGGGCCAACGTCCTGACTTTC. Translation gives CASSRQGSPSGANVLTF.

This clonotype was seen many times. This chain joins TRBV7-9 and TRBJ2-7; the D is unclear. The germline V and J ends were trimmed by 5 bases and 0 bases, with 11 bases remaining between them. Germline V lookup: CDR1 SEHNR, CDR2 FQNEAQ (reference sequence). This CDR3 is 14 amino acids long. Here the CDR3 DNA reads TGTGCCAGCAGCGTAGACTTCGTCTCCTACGAGCAGTACTTC. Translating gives CASSVDFVSYEQYF.

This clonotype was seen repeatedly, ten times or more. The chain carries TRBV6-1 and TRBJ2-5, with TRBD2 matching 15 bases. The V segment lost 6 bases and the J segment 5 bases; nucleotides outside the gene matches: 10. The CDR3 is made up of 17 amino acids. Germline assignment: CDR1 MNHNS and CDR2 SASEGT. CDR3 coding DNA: TGTGCCAGCAGCACAACGGGACTAGCGGGAGGTATGGAGACCCAGTACTTC. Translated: CASSTTGLAGGMETQYF.